This T cell receptor (beta chain) is from a study of shared clonotypes between healthy human individuals. Study-level points and caveats: Donors were few, which limited the genetic and exposure-history diversity represented. Relative to clonotypes present in all four donors, those not shared had lower generation probabilities. Estimated richness was generally greater in naive than memory subsets.

Points on this clone: The antigen is not known.

Original handling: ImmunoSEQ junction-only sequences lacked quality scores, so their filtering differed. This table comes from immunoSEQ multiplex PCR, and its TCRdb copy is limited to in-frame clones, with some not included. The V and J calls and clone size come from that table; D and trimming were worked out from the DNA. Seen here are about 1.1 million clones, around 78% observed once, and the top ten hold approximately 0.52%. CDR3 length: 15 amino acids. Germline V gene lookup returns CDR1 SEHNR and CDR2 FQNEAQ (reference sequence). V was clipped by 2 bases and J by 8 bases, with 16 bases between them.

This sequence was found in a man aged 18-30 years in good health. Some clones in this sample may be carry-over from other donors' samples. The sequenced sample was memory CD4+ T cells from PBMCs. Subset in this sample: CD45RA-negative fraction. The chain joins TRBV7-9 to TRBJ1-3, with no clear D. In DNA, the CDR3 is TGTGCCAGCAGCTTACCTTCAATGAACTTGGACACCATATATTTT. Amino acids: CASSLPSMNLDTIYF.